Listed below are T cell receptor beta chains from one sample, sequenced in a study of spatial heterogeneity in lung cancer. A single record per CDR3 protein comes from TCRdb applying MiXCR to the 5' RACE reads. The sample has 80,000 to 95,000 distinct CDR3 sequences, around 10% seen once. The material was PBMCs, obtained at surgery. Source of these receptors: a male donor with early-stage non-small cell lung cancer. CDR3s include the opening cysteine and the closing phenylalanine or tryptophan. A D gene is named only where the DNA matches it firmly. Expanded clones get a size class; other rows say once, few or many, or leave the size out.

D	V	size	length	J	DNA	CDR3
TRBD2	TRBV29-1	few	12	TRBJ2-7	TGCAGCGCTTCGGGACTAAACTACGAGCAGTACTTC	CSASGLNYEQYF
TRBD2	TRBV9	-	14	TRBJ2-1	TGTGCCAGCAGCTCCCGGACTAGCGGGAATGAGCAGTTCTTC	CASSSRTSGNEQFF
TRBD2	TRBV7-2	-	15	TRBJ2-1	TGTGCCAGCAGCACTAGCGGGGGGGCCCACAATGAGCAGTTCTTC	CASSTSGGAHNEQFF
TRBD2	TRBV7-2	many	16	TRBJ2-3	TGTGCCAGCAGCTTACAGCGGGGGGTTAGCACAGATACGCAGTATTTT	CASSLQRGVSTDTQYF
-	TRBV6-2/TRBV6-3	few	18	TRBJ2-3	TGTGCCAGCAGTTACCCCCCCCGTGACTCCGATAGCACAGATACGCAGTATTTT	CASSYPPRDSDSTDTQYF
-	TRBV5-4	-	13	TRBJ2-1	TGTGCCAGCTTAATCCGGGGCAGCAATGAGCAGTTCTTC	CASLIRGSNEQFF
-	TRBV24-1	few	15	TRBJ2-3	TGTGCCACCAGTGATTCTAGGGCCGGAACAGATACGCAGTATTTT	CATSDSRAGTDTQYF
-	TRBV5-5	many	15	TRBJ2-1	TGTGCCAGCAGCCCCCAGGGGACCCAGAGGTATGAGCAGTTCTTC	CASSPQGTQRYEQFF
TRBD2	TRBV13	many	15	TRBJ2-1	TGTGCCAGCAGCCCCGGACTAGCACTTTACAATGAGCAGTTCTTC	CASSPGLALYNEQFF
-	TRBV10-1	few	12	TRBJ1-2	TGCGCCAGCAGCAACTCTTACTATGGCTACACCTTC	CASSNSYYGYTF
-	TRBV3-1	few	13	TRBJ2-4	TGTGCCAGCAGCCAATACGGGAAAAACATTCAGTACTTC	CASSQYGKNIQYF
-	TRBV21-1	few	14	TRBJ2-1	TGTGCCAGCAGCATCAGTCACTCCTACAATGAGCAGTTCTTC	CASSISHSYNEQFF
-	TRBV12-3/TRBV12-4	many	14	TRBJ1-5	TGTGCCAGCAGTCTTGGACAGTTAAATCAGCCCCAGCATTTT	CASSLGQLNQPQHF
-	TRBV21-1	-	14	TRBJ2-7	TGTGCCAGCCTCTTGAGTGGACAGGGCTCCGAGCAGTACTTC	CASLLSGQGSEQYF
-	TRBV10-3	few	14	TRBJ2-2	TGTGCCATCAGTGCGGGGGTGAGCACCGGGGAGCTGTTTTTT	CAISAGVSTGELFF
-	TRBV5-1	-	14	TRBJ2-7	TGCGCCAGCAGCTTGGAGTTCTCTGGCGGCGAGCAGTACTTC	CASSLEFSGGEQYF
TRBD2	TRBV2	-	14	TRBJ2-5	TGTGCCAGCAGTGGGGCTAGCGGTCAAGAGACCCAGTACTTC	CASSGASGQETQYF
-	TRBV7-9	many	13	TRBJ1-1	TGTGCCAGCAGCTCGGGACCAGGGACTGAAGCTTTCTTT	CASSSGPGTEAFF